This T cell receptor beta chain was recorded in a study of T cells in Graves' hyperthyroidism and ophthalmopathy. Study-wide results and limits: Ophthalmopathy and stable hyperthyroidism were separated by a 13 V-J model.

Across 18 months, stable Graves' hyperthyroidism was marked by no progression to ophthalmopathy. This CDR3 spans 12 amino acids. Germline values: CDR1 MDHEN, CDR2 SYDVKM. V was clipped by 8 bases and J by 6 bases; unmatched bases: 2. It was RNA transcripts that yielded the amplified TCR beta CDR3 regions. RT-PCR in the first round (using the HTBI primer set) targeted the TCR CDR3. TCRdb re-called the multiplex PCR reads with MiXCR, one entry per CDR3 protein. The sample has approximately 200,000 distinct CDR3 sequences, around 18% seen once. In this sample, this clonotype turned up many times. What it binds is unknown.

Sequenced: blood. This sequence was found in a man aged 40-50 years with Graves' hyperthyroidism. The chain has TRBV28 and TRBJ1-5; TRBD1 matches 9 bases. Here the CDR3 DNA reads TGTGCCAGCGGGGACAGGGTTCAGCCCCAGCATTTT. It is translated as CASGDRVQPQHF. The full variable domain, in which reference TRBV28 and TRBJ1-5 provide the parts outside the CDR3, is DVKVTQSSRYLVKRTGEKVFLECVQDMDHENMFWYRQDPGLGLRLIYFSYDVKMKEKGDIPEGYSVSREKKERFSLILESASTNQTSMYLCASGDRVQPQHFGDGTRLSIL.